The 8 T cell receptor beta chains given below trace back to one sample, sequenced in a study of regulatory T cells in long-lasting Graves disease. Arm-PCR of CDR3 regions and iRepertoire HTBI primers were used to build TCR beta libraries. TCRdb re-derived calls from the multiplex PCR reads in MiXCR, one entry per CDR3 protein. The table records approximately 230,000 distinct CDR3 sequences, about 17% of them present only once. Documented time point: newly diagnosed GD, antithyroid drugs for less than 3 months. The TCR library was prepared using RNA isolated from PBMCs. This material consisted of peripheral blood mononuclear cells (PBMCs), taken at new diagnosis, from a patient treated with antithyroid drugs. These receptors were taken from a female donor with Graves disease.

Remarks on this clonotype: A single base is all that separates this from a far larger clone, so a read error is likely. The rearrangement links TRBV2 to TRBJ2-7; D not resolved. CDR1 and CDR2 from the germline V gene are SNHLY and FYNNEI. CDR3 length: 14 amino acids. The CDR3 here is CASSFWGSSHEQYF. The CDR3 DNA follows: TGTGCCAGCAGTTTTTGGGGAAGCTCCCACGAGCAGTACTTC.

With respect to this clonotype: This likely reflects a read error, since a far larger clone is one base away. CDR3 loop: CAGSLGRGEKLFF. The CDR3 DNA is TGTGCCGGCAGCTTGGGGCGCGGTGAAAAACTGTTTTTT. This chain uses TRBV11-2 with TRBJ1-4; the D gene is possibly TRBD1 (5 bases). Germline lookup yields CDR1 SGHAT and CDR2 FQNNGV. The CDR3 is 13 amino acids. Full variable domain (outside the CDR3, taken from reference TRBV11-2 and TRBJ1-4): EAGVAQSPRYKIIEKRQSVAFWCNPISGHATLYWYQQILGQGPKLLIQFQNNGVVDDSQLPKDRFSAERLKGVDSTLKIQPAKLEDSAVYLCAGSLGRGEKLFFGSGTQLSVL.

This clonotype was counted at least ten times. The chain recombines TRBV30 with TRBJ2-7; tentatively, D is TRBD1 (6 bases). Per germline, CDR1 GTSNPN and CDR2 SVGIG (reference sequence). Trimming removed 1 base from V and 0 bases from J, with 10 bases in between. There are 14 residues in the CDR3. In DNA, the CDR3 is TGTGCCTGGAGTGGCAGGGGCACCTCCTACGAGCAGTACTTC. This encodes CAWSGRGTSYEQYF.

In its sample, this clonotype was seen many times. The chain carries TRBV7-8 and TRBJ2-1; 8 positions match TRBD2. V trimming: 11 bases; J trimming: 3 bases; junction bases outside the gene matches: 9. The CDR3 length is 14 residues. Germline CDR1 is SGHVS and CDR2 is FQNEAQ. The CDR3 protein is CAGAKSGSYNEQFF. Here the CDR3 DNA reads TGTGCCGGGGCTAAGAGCGGGAGCTACAATGAGCAGTTCTTC.

Ten or more counts support this clonotype. The chain has TRBV12-3 or TRBV12-4 and TRBJ2-5; TRBD2 matches 12 bases. The J call is doubtful: the DNA matches TRBJ2-1 better. The CDR3 is made up of 17 amino acids. In DNA, the CDR3 is TGTGCCAGCAGTTTAGTGGGTTCTCTAGCGGGAGGGGGTGAGCAGTTCTTC. This gives the protein CASSLVGSLAGGGEQFF.

This clonotype was counted a few times. The chain has TRBV19 and TRBJ1-1, with D perhaps TRBD1 (5 bases). The CDR3 consists of 14 residues. Between the trimmed V and J ends, which lost 1 base and 5 bases, there was a span of 11 bases. The germline V gene encodes CDR1 LNHDA and CDR2 SQIVND (reference sequence). This CDR3 reads CASSIVGDRTEAFF. CDR3 DNA sequence: TGTGCCAGTAGTATAGTGGGGGATAGGACTGAAGCTTTCTTT.

Comments on this clonotype: It may be a read error: a sequence one base away is much more abundant. The J gene is TRBJ2-1, the V gene TRBV12-3 or TRBV12-4; D is unclear. With 1 base removed from V and 10 bases from J, the gap between germline ends came to 11 bases. This CDR3 contains 13 residues. The CDR3 spells CASSLEVFYEQFF. The CDR3 DNA is TGTGCCAGCAGTTTAGAGGTATTCTACGAGCAGTTCTTC.

This clonotype was counted only a few times. J is TRBJ2-1 and V is TRBV7-2; D gene ambiguous. V lost 6 bases and J lost 8, with 11 bases in between. The germline V gene encodes CDR1 SGHTA and CDR2 FQGNSA. The CDR3 totals 12 residues. Written as DNA, the CDR3 is TGTGCCAGCAGTTCCTACCTGGATGAGCAGTTCTTC. Translation: CASSSYLDEQFF.